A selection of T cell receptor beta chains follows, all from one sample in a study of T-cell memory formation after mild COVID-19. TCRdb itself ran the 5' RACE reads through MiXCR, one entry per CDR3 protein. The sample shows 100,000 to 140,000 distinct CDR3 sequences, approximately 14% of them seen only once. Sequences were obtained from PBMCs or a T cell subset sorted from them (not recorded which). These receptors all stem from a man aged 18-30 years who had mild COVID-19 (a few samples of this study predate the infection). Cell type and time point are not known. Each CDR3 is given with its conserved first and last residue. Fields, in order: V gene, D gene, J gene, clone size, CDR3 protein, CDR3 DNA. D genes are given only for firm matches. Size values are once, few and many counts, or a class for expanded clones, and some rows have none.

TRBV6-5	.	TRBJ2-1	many	CASSPERLSSYNEQFF	TGTGCCAGCAGCCCCGAGCGCCTCAGCTCCTACAATGAGCAGTTCTTC
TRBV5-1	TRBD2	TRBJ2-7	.	CASSPGLGDYEQYF	TGCGCCAGCAGCCCTGGACTAGGGGACTACGAGCAGTACTTC
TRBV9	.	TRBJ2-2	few	CASSAENTGELFF	TGTGCCAGCAGCGCGGAGAACACCGGGGAGCTGTTTTTT
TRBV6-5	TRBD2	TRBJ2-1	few	CASTPNSGGLSYNEQFF	TGTGCCAGCACCCCGAATAGCGGGGGCCTCTCCTACAATGAGCAGTTCTTC
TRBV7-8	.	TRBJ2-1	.	CASSPRAVSNEQFF	TGTGCCAGCAGCCCCCGGGCCGTGAGCAATGAGCAGTTCTTC
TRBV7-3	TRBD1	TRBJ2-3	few	CASSIGQGAADTQYF	TGTGCCAGCAGCATCGGACAGGGGGCAGCAGATACGCAGTATTTT
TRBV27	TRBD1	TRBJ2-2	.	CASSSGGYPGELFF	TGTGCCAGCAGTTCAGGGGGATATCCCGGGGAGCTGTTTTTT
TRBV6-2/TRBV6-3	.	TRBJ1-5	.	CASSPPGVGPSQPQHF	TGTGCCAGCAGCCCGCCCGGGGTGGGCCCCAGTCAGCCCCAGCATTTT
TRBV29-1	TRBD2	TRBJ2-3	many	CSVEPTSGEADTQYF	TGCAGCGTTGAGCCGACTAGCGGGGAAGCGGATACGCAGTATTTT
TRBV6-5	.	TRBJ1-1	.	CASSYKAANTEAFF	TGTGCCAGCAGTTACAAGGCGGCGAACACTGAAGCTTTCTTT
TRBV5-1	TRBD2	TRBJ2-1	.	CASSLASGRIDEQFF	TGCGCCAGCAGCTTGGCCAGCGGGAGGATAGATGAGCAGTTCTTC
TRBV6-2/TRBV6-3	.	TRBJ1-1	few	CASNGAQGTMNTEAFF	TGTGCCAGCAACGGGGCGCAAGGGACCATGAACACTGAAGCTTTCTTT
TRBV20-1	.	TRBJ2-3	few	CSGRGWGSDTQYF	TGCAGTGGAAGGGGCTGGGGTTCAGATACGCAGTATTTT
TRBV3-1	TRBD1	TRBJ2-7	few	CASSQGTGDPYEQYF	TGTGCCAGCAGCCAAGGTACAGGGGACCCCTACGAGCAGTACTTC
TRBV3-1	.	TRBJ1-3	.	CASSQGMGMGNTIYF	TGTGCCAGCAGCCAAGGAATGGGGATGGGAAACACCATATATTTT
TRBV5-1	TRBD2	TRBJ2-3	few	CASSLGASGSSTDTQYF	TGCGCCAGCAGCTTGGGGGCTAGCGGGAGTAGCACAGATACGCAGTATTTT
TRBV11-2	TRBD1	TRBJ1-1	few	CASSMRDRSTEAFF	TGTGCCAGCAGCATGCGGGACAGATCCACTGAAGCTTTCTTT
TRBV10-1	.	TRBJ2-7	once	CASSEAGSSYEQYF	TGCGCCAGCAGTGAGGCGGGGAGCTCCTACGAGCAGTACTTC
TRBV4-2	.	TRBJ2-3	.	CASSQGLISPDTQYF	TGTGCCAGCAGCCAAGGTTTGATTAGTCCAGATACGCAGTATTTT
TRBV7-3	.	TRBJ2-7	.	CASSLSPYSYEQYF	TGTGCCAGCAGCTTGTCGCCATATAGCTACGAGCAGTACTTC
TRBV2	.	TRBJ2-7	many	CATTLTDSYEQYF	TGTGCCACTACCCTGACTGACTCCTACGAGCAGTACTTC
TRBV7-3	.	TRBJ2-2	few	CASSLTTEERGELFF	TGTGCCAGCAGCTTAACGACGGAGGAGAGGGGGGAGCTGTTTTTT
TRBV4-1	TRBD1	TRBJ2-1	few	CASRPGTGGGDEQFF	TGCGCCAGCAGGCCCGGGACAGGGGGCGGGGATGAGCAGTTCTTC
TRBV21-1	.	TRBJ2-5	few	CASVRETQYF	TGTGCCAGCGTCCGGGAGACCCAGTACTTC
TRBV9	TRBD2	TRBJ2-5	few	CASSTTSGGALATQYF	TGTGCCAGCAGCACCACTAGCGGGGGAGCTTTGGCGACCCAGTACTTC
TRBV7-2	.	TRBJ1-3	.	CASSPGPGSGNTIYF	TGTGCCAGCAGCCCCGGCCCAGGGTCTGGAAACACCATATATTTT
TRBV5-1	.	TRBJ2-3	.	CASSTYRVPTDTQYF	TGCGCCAGCAGCACATACAGGGTTCCCACAGATACGCAGTATTTT
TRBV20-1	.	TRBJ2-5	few	CSASGTVQETQYF	TGCAGTGCTAGCGGTACAGTTCAAGAGACCCAGTACTTC
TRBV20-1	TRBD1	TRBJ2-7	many	CSAFRPGTGAYEQYF	TGCAGTGCCTTTCGGCCGGGCACAGGGGCCTACGAGCAGTACTTC
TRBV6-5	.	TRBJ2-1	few	CASSTSAANEQFF	TGTGCCAGCAGTACCTCCGCGGCCAATGAGCAGTTCTTC
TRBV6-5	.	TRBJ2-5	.	CASSNLLGLETQYF	TGTGCCAGCAGTAACCTCCTAGGACTAGAGACCCAGTACTTC
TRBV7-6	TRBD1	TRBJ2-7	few	CASSWRGQGPYEQYF	TGTGCCAGCAGCTGGCGCGGACAGGGTCCCTACGAGCAGTACTTC
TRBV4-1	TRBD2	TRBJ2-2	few	CASSQGSGAGELFF	TGCGCCAGCAGCCAAGGTAGCGGGGCCGGGGAGCTGTTTTTT
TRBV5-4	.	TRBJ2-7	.	CASTSSVPWDYEQYF	TGTGCCAGCACCTCTTCGGTACCTTGGGACTACGAGCAGTACTTC
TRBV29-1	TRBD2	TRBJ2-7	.	CSARWGGVSYEQYF	TGCAGCGCCCGGTGGGGGGGAGTCTCCTACGAGCAGTACTTC
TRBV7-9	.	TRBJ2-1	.	CASSLGVGWDEQFF	TGTGCCAGCAGCTTAGGAGTGGGGTGGGATGAGCAGTTCTTC
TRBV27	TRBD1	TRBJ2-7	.	CASSLVGGQGGTEQYF	TGTGCCAGCAGTTTGGTGGGGGGACAGGGGGGGACCGAGCAGTACTTC
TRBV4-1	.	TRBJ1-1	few	CASSQHLWGAESTEAFF	TGCGCCAGCAGCCAACACCTCTGGGGGGCAGAGAGTACTGAAGCTTTCTTT
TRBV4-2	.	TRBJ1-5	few	CASSQARNSNQPQHF	TGTGCCAGCAGCCAAGCCAGGAATAGCAATCAGCCCCAGCATTTT
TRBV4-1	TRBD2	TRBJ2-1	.	CASSQAPPGAGGNEQFF	TGCGCCAGCAGCCAAGCCCCCCCAGGGGCGGGGGGGAATGAGCAGTTCTTC
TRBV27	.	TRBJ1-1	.	CASRRGPGPGTEAFF	TGTGCCAGCAGACGGGGCCCGGGCCCTGGTACTGAAGCTTTCTTT
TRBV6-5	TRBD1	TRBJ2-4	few	CASSPGTGERAKNIQYF	TGTGCCAGCAGCCCCGGGACAGGGGAACGGGCCAAAAACATTCAGTACTTC
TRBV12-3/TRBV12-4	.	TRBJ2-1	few	CASSFGSGFSYNEQFF	TGTGCCAGCAGTTTTGGGTCGGGTTTTTCCTACAATGAGCAGTTCTTC
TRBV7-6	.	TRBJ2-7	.	CASSFALGGRYEQYF	TGTGCCAGCAGCTTTGCGTTGGGTGGTCGTTACGAGCAGTACTTC
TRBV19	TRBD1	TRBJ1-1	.	CASSPDRVVTEAFF	TGTGCCAGTAGCCCGGACAGGGTGGTCACTGAAGCTTTCTTT
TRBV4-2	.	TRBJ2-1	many	CASSQEEGSAGEQFF	TGTGCCAGCAGCCAAGAGGAGGGAAGTGCGGGTGAGCAGTTCTTC